This TCR beta chain is drawn from a study of neoadjuvant nivolumab and ipilimumab in lung cancer. Study conclusions and caveats: Only a single major-pathologic-response sample was available for clonality analysis.

About this clone itself: Its antigen remains unknown.

Generated by immunoSEQ multiplex PCR, the TCRdb table keeps only in-frame clones and is missing some. Among 40,000 or so clones listed, 89% were seen once. Trimming took off 5 bases at V and 5 bases at J, with 10 bases between the two ends. From germline, CDR1 is SEHNR and CDR2 FQNEAQ (reference sequence). The length of the CDR3 is 13 residues. Sequenced material: peripheral blood, taken before neoadjuvant nivolumab, alone or with ipilimumab. The chain recombines TRBV7-9 with TRBJ1-5; D not certain. The TCR originated in an adult with non-small cell lung cancer. The DNA of the CDR3 is TGTGCCAGCAGCCCCTATCGGGATCAGCCCCAGCATTTT. It translates to CASSPYRDQPQHF. The full variable domain, rest sourced from reference TRBV7-9 and TRBJ1-5, is DTGVSQNPRHKITKRGQNVTFRCDPISEHNRLYWYRQTLGQGPEFLTYFQNEAQLEKSRLLSDRFSAERPKGSFSTLEIQRTEQGDSAMYLCASSPYRDQPQHFGDGTRLSIL.